The rows below give T cell receptor beta chains drawn from one sample of a study of high-grade serous ovarian cancer treatment subgroups. Here immunoSEQ multiplex PCR was the method, and the copy in TCRdb shows in-frame clones only, minus some. The repertoire holds 2,500 to 4,000 clones, with 50% to 70% as singletons. Sequencing input: tumor tissue. The receptors stem from a human donor with high-grade serous ovarian cancer. CDR3s include the opening cysteine and the closing phenylalanine or tryptophan. D genes are given only for firm matches.

V	D	J	CDR3
TRBV5-8	-	TRBJ1-1	CASTLGENTEAFF
TRBV6-5	-	TRBJ2-5	CASSYRGTQETQYF
TRBV18	TRBD2	TRBJ2-3	CASSPGGVADTQYF
TRBV6-5	-	TRBJ1-2	CASRSGGLLGGYTF
TRBV6-1	-	TRBJ2-2	CASSEGGRNTGELFF
TRBV30	-	TRBJ2-5	CAWSGNFQETQYF
TRBV2	-	TRBJ1-1	CASRMEGENTEAFF
TRBV6-1	-	TRBJ1-4	CAISESTGAGEKLFF
TRBV18	-	TRBJ1-2	CASSPPQGRDYTF
TRBV9	TRBD2	TRBJ2-4	CASSDRSGGKNIQYF
TRBV5-1	-	TRBJ2-3	CASSLAGNPTDTQYF
TRBV11-3	-	TRBJ2-7	CASSDPDSSYEQYF
TRBV5-4	-	TRBJ2-5	CASSLGAPPRLGETQYF
TRBV7-2	TRBD1	TRBJ2-5	CASSSGGRAAETQYF
TRBV7-3	TRBD2	TRBJ2-1	CASSPLASGRGNEQFF
TRBV30	TRBD1	TRBJ1-1	CAWSGQPNTEAFF
TRBV6-1	TRBD2	TRBJ2-1	CASSGLAGEREQFF
TRBV9	-	TRBJ2-1	CASSVEGEVYNEQFF
TRBV6-5	-	TRBJ1-2	CASSYSTAPNYGYTF
TRBV7-9	-	TRBJ2-3	CATGGGGSTDTQYF
TRBV6-5	TRBD1	TRBJ1-1	CASSYGNRGLNTEAFF
TRBV9	TRBD2	TRBJ2-3	CASTPLGLAGFPDTQYF
TRBV11-2	-	TRBJ1-1	CASSPVTGILSTEAFF
TRBV11-3	TRBD2	TRBJ2-3	CASSLFRGGASTDTQYF
TRBV10-3	-	TRBJ2-3	CAISESMATDTQYF
TRBV7-3	-	TRBJ2-1	CASSLLRGQYNEQFF
TRBV2	-	TRBJ2-1	CASSDEYEQFF
TRBV5-1	TRBD2	TRBJ2-7	CASSVQAGGPHEQYF
TRBV4-3	-	TRBJ1-2	CASSQSRQWLADTF
TRBV6-5	-	TRBJ2-7	CASTGTLYEQYF
TRBV5-6	-	TRBJ2-2	CASSRDGTAGNTGELFF
TRBV25-1	-	TRBJ1-2	CASSQTQNYGYTF
TRBV5-1	-	TRBJ2-2	CASAPWEGRGTGELFF
TRBV7-2	TRBD2	TRBJ2-1	CASRPGRGRSYNEQFF
TRBV5-1	-	TRBJ1-6	CASSEMPGENSPLHF
TRBV13	TRBD1	TRBJ1-1	CASSWQGAPTEAFF
TRBV2	-	TRBJ1-2	CASREDNGLVYGYTF
TRBV5-6	-	TRBJ1-5	CASSLGGTQPQHF
TRBV27	TRBD2	TRBJ2-2	CASSSLGSGGTGELFF
TRBV4-1	-	TRBJ1-3	CASSQVSGGSGNTIYF
TRBV27	-	TRBJ1-5	CASRVTESSNQPQHF
TRBV25-1	-	-	CASSVGAEQYF
TRBV5-1	-	TRBJ2-1	CASSFPGTRNEQFF
TRBV6-1	-	TRBJ2-5	CASSELIGQTQYF
TRBV6-5	TRBD2	TRBJ2-1	CASSYQRELYNEQFF
TRBV7-3	-	TRBJ2-7	CASSPVTYEQYF
TRBV5-1	-	TRBJ1-2	CASSLDHSGPKQEGYTF
TRBV7-6	-	TRBJ2-7	CASSLAVSYEQYF
TRBV9	TRBD2	TRBJ2-3	CASSVGGGAVGDTQYF
TRBV11-3	-	TRBJ1-1	CASSIRGTEAFF
TRBV11-3	TRBD1	TRBJ2-1	CASSKGQDNEQFF
TRBV5-1	-	TRBJ2-2	CASSYGQLNTGELFF